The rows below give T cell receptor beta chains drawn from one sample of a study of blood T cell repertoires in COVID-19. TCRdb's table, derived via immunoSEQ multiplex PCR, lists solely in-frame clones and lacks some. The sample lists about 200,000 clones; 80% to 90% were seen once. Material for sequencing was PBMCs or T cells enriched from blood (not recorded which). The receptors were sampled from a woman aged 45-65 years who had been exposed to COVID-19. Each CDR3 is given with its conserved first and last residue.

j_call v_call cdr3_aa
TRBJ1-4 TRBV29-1 CSVEAYDRDTRSEKLFF
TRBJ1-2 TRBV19 CASSDGRTGLYGYTF
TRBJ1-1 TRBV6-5 CASTSDSLAEAFF
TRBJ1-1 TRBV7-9 CASSYFRDRGNTEAFF
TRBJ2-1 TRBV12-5 CAISILQNEQFF
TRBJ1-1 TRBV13 CASSPGDRANTEAFF
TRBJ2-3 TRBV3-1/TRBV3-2 CASSPFPGLAGGTGEQYF
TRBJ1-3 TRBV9 CASSVGQVRSGNTIYF
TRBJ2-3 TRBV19 CASSPRLAGATDTQYF
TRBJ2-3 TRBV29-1 CSVERGAPDTQYF
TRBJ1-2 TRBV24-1 CATSDSRRYSGYTF
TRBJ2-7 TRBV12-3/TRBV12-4 CASSLAGQGRQYF
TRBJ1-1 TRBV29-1 CTGGTNTEAFF
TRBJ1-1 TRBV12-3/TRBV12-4 CASSLSGEAFF
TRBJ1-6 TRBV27 CASSFERQGARGNSPLHF
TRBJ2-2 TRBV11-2 CASSRSGGVTGELFF
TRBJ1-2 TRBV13 CASSLGGVPYGYTF
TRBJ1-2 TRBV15 CATSASPTGGYGYTF
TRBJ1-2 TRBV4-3 CASSQDGGAGGYTF
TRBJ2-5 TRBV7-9 CASSSGVGQGAFQETQYF
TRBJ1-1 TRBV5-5 CASSWGLGQDTEAFF
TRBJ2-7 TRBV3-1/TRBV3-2 CASSPLIRGEQYF
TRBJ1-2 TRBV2 CASRDFRGANYGYTF
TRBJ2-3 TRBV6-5 CASTLSRAPTDTQYF
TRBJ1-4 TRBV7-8 CASSLQHIATNEKLFF
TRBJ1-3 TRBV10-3 CAINPGQGDTIYF
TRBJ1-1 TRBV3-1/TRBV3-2 CASSYLGGNTEAFF
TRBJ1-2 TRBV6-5 CASSSLRQSANYGYTF
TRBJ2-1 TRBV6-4 CASSEERGGKQFF
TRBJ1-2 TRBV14 CASSPTGVLYGYTF